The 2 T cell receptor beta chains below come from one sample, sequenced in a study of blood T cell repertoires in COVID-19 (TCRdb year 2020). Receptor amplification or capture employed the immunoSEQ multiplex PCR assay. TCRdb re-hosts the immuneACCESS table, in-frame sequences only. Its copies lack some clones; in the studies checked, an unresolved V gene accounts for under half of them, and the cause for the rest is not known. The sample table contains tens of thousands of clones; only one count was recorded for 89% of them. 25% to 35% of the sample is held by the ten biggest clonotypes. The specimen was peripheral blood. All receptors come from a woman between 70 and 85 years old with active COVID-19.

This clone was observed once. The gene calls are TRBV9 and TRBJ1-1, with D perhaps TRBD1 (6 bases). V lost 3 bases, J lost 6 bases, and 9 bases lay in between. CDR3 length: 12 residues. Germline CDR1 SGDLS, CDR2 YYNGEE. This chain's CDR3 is CASSGRGPEAFF. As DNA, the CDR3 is TGTGCCAGCAGCGGCAGGGGTCCTGAAGCTTTCTTT.

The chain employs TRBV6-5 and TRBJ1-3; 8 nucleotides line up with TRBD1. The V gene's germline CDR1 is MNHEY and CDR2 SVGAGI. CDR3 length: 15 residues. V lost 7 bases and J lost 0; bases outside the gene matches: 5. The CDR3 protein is CASKTGAYSGNTIYF. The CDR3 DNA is TGTGCCAGCAAGACAGGGGCGTACTCTGGAAACACCATATATTTT.